This record covers a single T cell receptor (beta chain). Its antigen is unknown. The junction differs from germline at one of its ends, possibly a read error. The authors made TCR beta cDNA from 400 to 550 ng total RNA with a constant-region primer. The TCR beta library was amplified through three nested multiplex PCR rounds in a modified ARM-PCR procedure. A C-beta reverse primer and TRBV1-TRBV30 forward primers served in each of the first two PCR rounds, at about 10 cycles apiece. TCRdb passed the multiplex PCR reads through MiXCR, listing each CDR3 protein once. The sample consists of 20,000 to 25,000 distinct CDR3 sequences, approximately 70% of them appearing once. This specimen belongs to a study of tumor-infiltrating lymphocytes in primary liver carcinoma. Findings and caveats of the study: Compared with tumor region pairs, tumor-adjacent and tumor-blood pairs overlapped less. When set against blood, tumors had a significantly higher top-250-clone fraction (p = 0.039).

The CDR3 sequence is 13 residues long. In germline, CDR1 is SGHVS, CDR2 FNYEAQ. From unsorted bulk tissue weighing roughly 18-30 mg, DNA and RNA were co-extracted. Patients diagnosed with primary liver carcinoma received treatment through surgical resection. This chain connects TRBV7-6 to TRBJ1-1; 7 nucleotides line up with TRBD1. Sequencing was carried out using liver tumor tissue from sampling region 1. Subset reported: tumor region T1, superior pole. The sequence came from a man aged 35 to 55 with primary liver carcinoma and hepatitis B virus infection. This chain's CDR3 is CASGQTGNTESFF. The CDR3 DNA is TGTGCCAGCGGCCAGACAGGGAACACTGAATCTTTCTTT.